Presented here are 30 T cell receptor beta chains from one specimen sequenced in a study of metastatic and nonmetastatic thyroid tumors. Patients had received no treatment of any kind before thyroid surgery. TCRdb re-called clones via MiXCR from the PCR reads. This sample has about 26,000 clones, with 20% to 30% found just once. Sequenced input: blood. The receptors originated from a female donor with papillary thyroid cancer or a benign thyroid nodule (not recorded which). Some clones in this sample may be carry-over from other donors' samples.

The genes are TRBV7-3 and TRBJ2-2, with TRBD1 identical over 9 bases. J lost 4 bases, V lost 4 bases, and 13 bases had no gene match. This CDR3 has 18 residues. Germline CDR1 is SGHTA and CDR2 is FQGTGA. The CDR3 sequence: CASSYSLPGQGSTGELFF. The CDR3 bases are TGTGCCAGCAGCTACTCGCTACCGGGACAGGGAAGCACCGGGGAGCTGTTTTTT. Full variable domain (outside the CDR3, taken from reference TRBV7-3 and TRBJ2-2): GAGVSQTPSNKVTEKGKYVELRCDPISGHTALYWYRQSLGQGPEFLIYFQGTGAADDSGLPNDRFFAVRPEGSVSTLKIQRTERGDSAVYLCASSYSLPGQGSTGELFFGEGSRLTVL.

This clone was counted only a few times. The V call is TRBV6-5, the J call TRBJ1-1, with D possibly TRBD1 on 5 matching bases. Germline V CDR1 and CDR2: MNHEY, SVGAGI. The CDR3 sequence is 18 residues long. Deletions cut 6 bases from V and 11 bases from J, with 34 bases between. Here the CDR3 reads CASSPWGGGARRRYEAFF. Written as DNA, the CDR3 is TGTGCCAGCAGCCCTTGGGGTGGTGGGGCGCGTAGGCGGTACGAGGCTTTCTTT.

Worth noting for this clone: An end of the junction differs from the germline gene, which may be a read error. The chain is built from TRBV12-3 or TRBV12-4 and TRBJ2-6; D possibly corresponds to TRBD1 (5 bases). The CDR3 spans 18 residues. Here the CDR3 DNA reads TGTGCCAGCAGTTTAATAGGGATATTAAGCTCTGGGGCCAGCGTCCTTACTTTC. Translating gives CASSLIGILSSGASVLTF.

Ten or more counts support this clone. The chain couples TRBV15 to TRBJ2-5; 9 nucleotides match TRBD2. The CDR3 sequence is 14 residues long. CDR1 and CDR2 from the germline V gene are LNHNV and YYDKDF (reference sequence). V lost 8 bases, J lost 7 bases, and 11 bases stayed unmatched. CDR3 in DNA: TGTGCCACCGGATTGGCGGGAGGGCCTGGGACCCAGTACTTC. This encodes CATGLAGGPGTQYF.

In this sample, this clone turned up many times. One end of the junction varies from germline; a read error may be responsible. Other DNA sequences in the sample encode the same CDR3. CDR3 in amino acids: CASSLGTGGYGYTF. The CDR3 DNA follows: TGCGCCAGCAGTTTGGGGACAGGGGGCTATGGCTACACCTTC. The chain couples TRBV5-1 to TRBJ1-2, with 11 bases that match TRBD1. Germline V CDR1 and CDR2: SGHRS, YFSETQ. This CDR3 is 14 amino acids long.

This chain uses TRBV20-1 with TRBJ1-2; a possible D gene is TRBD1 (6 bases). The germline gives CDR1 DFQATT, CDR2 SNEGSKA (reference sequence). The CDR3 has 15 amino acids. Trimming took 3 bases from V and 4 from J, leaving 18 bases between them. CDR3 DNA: TGCAGTGCTAGTGAGGCAAACAGGGAGTCCTATGGCTACACCTTC. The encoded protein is CSASEANRESYGYTF.

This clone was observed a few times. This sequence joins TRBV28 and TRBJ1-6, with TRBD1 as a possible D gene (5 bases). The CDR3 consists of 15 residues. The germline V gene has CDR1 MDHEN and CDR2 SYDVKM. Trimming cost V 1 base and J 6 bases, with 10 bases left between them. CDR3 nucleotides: TGTGCCAGCAGTTTATTAGGGGAAAGTAATTCACCCCTCCACTTT. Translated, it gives CASSLLGESNSPLHF. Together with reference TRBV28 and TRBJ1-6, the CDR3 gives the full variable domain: DVKVTQSSRYLVKRTGEKVFLECVQDMDHENMFWYRQDPGLGLRLIYFSYDVKMKEKGDIPEGYSVSREKKERFSLILESASTNQTSMYLCASSLLGESNSPLHFGNGTRLTVT.

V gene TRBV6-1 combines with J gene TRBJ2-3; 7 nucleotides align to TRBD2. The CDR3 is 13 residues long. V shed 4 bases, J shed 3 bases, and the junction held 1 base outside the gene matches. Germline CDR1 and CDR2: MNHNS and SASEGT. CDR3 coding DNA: TGTGCCAGCAGTGTTAGCGGGACAGATACGCAGTATTTT. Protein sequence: CASSVSGTDTQYF.

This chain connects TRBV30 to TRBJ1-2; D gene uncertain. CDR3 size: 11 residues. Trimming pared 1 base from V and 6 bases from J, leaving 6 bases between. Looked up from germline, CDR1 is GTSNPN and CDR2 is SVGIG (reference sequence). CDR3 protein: CAWSGSHGYTF. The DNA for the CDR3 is TGTGCCTGGAGTGGCAGTCATGGCTACACCTTC.

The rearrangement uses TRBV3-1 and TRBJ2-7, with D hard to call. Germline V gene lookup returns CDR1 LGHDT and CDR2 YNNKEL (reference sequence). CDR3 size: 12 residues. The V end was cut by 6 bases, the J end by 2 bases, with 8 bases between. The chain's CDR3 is CASSRKAYEQYF. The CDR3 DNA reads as TGTGCCAGCAGTCGAAAGGCCTACGAGCAGTACTTC.

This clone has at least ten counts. This CDR3 is CSARDLSGRRETQYF. CDR3 DNA: TGCAGTGCTAGAGATCTTAGCGGGAGAAGGGAGACCCAGTACTTC. The V gene is TRBV20-1, the J gene TRBJ2-5; 9 bases align to TRBD2. Germline V CDR1 and CDR2: DFQATT, SNEGSKA (reference sequence). The CDR3 is made up of 15 amino acids. V trimming: 0 bases; J trimming: 5 bases; junction bases outside the gene matches: 7.

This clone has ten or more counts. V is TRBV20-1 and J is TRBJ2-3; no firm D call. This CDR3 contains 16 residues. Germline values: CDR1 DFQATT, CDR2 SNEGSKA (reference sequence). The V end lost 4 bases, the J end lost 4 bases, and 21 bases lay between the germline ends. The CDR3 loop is CSANLAQGRKADTQYF. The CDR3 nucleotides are TGCAGTGCTAACTTGGCGCAAGGTCGGAAGGCAGATACGCAGTATTTT.

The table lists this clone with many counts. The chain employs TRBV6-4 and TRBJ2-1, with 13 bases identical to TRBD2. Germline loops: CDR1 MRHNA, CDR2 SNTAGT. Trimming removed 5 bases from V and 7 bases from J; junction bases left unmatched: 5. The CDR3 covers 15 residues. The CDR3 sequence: CASSQLAGGVNEQFF. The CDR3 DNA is TGTGCCAGCAGTCAACTAGCGGGAGGGGTTAATGAGCAGTTCTTC.

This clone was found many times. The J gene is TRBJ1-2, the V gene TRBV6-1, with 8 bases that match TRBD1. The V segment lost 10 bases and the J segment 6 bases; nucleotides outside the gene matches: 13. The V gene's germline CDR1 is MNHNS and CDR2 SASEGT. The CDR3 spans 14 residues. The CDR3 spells CATSGQGNFDGYTF. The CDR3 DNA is TGTGCCACCAGCGGACAGGGTAACTTTGATGGCTACACCTTC.

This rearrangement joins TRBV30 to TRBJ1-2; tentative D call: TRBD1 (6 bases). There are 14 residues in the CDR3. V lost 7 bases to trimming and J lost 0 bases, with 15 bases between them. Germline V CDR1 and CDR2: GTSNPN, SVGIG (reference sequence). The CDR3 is CASPYRDSNYGYTF. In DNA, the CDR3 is TGTGCCTCACCCTACAGGGACTCTAACTATGGCTACACCTTC.

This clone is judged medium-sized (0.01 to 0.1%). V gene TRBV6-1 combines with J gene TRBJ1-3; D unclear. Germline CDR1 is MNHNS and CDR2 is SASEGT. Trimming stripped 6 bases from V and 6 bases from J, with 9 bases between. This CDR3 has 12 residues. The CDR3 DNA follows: TGTGCCAGCAGCCCCGACCTAAACACCATATATTTT. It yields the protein CASSPDLNTIYF.

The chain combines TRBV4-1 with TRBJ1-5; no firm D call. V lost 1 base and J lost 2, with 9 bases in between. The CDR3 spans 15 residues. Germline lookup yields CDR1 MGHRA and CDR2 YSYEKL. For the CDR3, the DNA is TGCGCCAGCAGCCAAGGCGTTTGGGGCAATCAGCCCCAGCATTTT. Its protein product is CASSQGVWGNQPQHF.

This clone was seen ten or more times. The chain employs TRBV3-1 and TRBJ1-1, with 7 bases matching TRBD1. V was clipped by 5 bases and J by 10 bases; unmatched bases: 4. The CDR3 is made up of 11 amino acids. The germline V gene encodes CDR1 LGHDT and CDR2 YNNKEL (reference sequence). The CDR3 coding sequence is TGTGCCAGCAGCACGACAGGGACAGCTTTCTTT. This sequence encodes CASSTTGTAFF.

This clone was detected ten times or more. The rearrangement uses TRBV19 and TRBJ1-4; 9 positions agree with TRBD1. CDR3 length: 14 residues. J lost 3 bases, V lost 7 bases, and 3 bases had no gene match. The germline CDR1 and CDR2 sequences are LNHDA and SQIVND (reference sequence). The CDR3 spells CASTWDRANEKLFF. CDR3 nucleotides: TGTGCCAGTACCTGGGACAGGGCTAATGAAAAACTGTTTTTT. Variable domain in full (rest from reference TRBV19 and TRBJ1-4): DGGITQSPKYLFRKEGQNVTLSCEQNLNHDAMYWYRQDPGQGLRLIYYSQIVNDFQKGDIAEGYSVSREKKESFPLTVTSAQKNPTAFYLCASTWDRANEKLFFGSGTQLSVL.

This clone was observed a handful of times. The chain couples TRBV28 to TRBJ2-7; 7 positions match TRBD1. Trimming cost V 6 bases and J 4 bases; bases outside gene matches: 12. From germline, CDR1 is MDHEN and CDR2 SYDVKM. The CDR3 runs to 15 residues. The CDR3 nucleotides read TGTGCCAGCAGCGCAACCGGGACAGAGGGGTACGAGCAGTACTTC. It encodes CASSATGTEGYEQYF.

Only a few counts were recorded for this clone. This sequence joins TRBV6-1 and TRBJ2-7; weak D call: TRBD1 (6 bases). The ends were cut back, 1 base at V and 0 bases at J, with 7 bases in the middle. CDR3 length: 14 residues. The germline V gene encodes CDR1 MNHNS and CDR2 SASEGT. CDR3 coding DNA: TGTGCCAGCAGTGAAGGGGACACCTCCTACGAGCAGTACTTC. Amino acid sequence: CASSEGDTSYEQYF.

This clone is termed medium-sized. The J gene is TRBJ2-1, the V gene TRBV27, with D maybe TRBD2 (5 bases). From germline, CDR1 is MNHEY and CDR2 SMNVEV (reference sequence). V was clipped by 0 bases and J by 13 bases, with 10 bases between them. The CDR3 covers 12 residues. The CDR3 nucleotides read TGTGCCAGCAGTTTATCCGGGATTACACAGTTCTTC. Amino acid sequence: CASSLSGITQFF.

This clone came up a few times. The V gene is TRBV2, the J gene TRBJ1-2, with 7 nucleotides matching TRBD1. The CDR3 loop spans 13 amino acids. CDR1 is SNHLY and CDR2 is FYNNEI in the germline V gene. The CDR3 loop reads CSGADRENYGYTF. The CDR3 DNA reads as TGTTCCGGGGCCGACAGGGAGAACTATGGCTACACCTTC.

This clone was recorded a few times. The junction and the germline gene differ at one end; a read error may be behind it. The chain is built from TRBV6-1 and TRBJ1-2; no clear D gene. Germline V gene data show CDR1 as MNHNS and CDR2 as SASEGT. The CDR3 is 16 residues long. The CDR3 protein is CSSSAVGVSVGYGYTF. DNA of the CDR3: TGTTCCAGCAGTGCCGTAGGTGTTTCGGTCGGCTATGGCTACACCTTC.

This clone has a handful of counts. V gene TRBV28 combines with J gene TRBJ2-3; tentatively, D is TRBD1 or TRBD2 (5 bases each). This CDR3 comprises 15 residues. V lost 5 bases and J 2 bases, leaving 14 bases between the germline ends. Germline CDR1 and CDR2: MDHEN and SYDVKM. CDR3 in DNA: TGTGCCAGCAGTCAAGCCGGGGCCCCCACAGATACGCAGTATTTT. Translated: CASSQAGAPTDTQYF.

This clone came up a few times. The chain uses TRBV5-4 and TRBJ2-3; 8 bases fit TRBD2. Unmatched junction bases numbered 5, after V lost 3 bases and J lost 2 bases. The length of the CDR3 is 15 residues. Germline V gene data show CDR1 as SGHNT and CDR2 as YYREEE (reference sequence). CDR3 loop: CASSSKTSATDTQYF. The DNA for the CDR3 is TGTGCCAGCAGCTCAAAGACTAGCGCCACAGATACGCAGTATTTT.

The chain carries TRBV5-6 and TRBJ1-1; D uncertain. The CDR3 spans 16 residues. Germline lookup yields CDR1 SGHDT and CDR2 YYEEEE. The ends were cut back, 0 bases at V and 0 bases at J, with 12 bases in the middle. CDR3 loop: CASSLEVPGVNTEAFF. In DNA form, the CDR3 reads TGTGCCAGCAGCTTGGAGGTCCCCGGTGTGAACACTGAAGCTTTCTTT.

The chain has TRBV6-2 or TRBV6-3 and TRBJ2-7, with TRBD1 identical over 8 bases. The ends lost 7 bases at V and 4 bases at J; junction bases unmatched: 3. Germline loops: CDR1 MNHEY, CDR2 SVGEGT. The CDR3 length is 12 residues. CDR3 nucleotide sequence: TGTGCCAGCACCCGGGACAGGTACGAGCAGTACTTC. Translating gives CASTRDRYEQYF.

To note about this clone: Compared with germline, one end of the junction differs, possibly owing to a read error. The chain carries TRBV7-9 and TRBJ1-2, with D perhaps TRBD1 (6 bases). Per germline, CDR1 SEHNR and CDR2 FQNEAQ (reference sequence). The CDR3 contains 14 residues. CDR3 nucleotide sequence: TGTGTCAGCAGCTACAACCCGGACAGCTATGGCTACACCTTC. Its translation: CVSSYNPDSYGYTF. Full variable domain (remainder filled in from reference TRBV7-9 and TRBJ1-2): DTGVSQNPRHKITKRGQNVTFRCDPISEHNRLYWYRQTLGQGPEFLTYFQNEAQLEKSRLLSDRFSAERPKGSFSTLEIQRTEQGDSAMYLCVSSYNPDSYGYTFGSGTRLTVV.

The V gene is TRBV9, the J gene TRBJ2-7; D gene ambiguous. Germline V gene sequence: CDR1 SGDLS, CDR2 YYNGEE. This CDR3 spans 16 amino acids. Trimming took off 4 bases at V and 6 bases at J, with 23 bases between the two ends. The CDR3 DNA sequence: TGTGCCAGCAGCTCAGGCTACGAATCCGTGGTCGCCGAGCAGTACTTC. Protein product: CASSSGYESVVAEQYF.